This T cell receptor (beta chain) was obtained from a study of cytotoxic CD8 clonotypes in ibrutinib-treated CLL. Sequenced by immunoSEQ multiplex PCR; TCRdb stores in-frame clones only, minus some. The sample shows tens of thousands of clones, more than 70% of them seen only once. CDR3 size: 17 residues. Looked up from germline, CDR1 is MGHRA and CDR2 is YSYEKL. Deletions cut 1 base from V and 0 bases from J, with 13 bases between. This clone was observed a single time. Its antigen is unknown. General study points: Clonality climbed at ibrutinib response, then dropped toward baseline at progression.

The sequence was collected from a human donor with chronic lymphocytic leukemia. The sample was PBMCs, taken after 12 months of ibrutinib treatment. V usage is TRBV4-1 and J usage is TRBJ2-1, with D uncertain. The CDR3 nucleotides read TGCGCCAGCAGCCAAGCTAACCGGGCTCGCTCCTACAATGAGCAGTTCTTC. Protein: CASSQANRARSYNEQFF.